This record concerns one T cell receptor (beta chain) sequence. The assay was immunoSEQ multiplex PCR, and TCRdb's table has in-frame clones only and misses some. Of more than 85,000 clones listed, about nine tenths were seen once; the top ten hold 0.25% to 0.35%. The source of the sample is a study of OX40 agonist ivuxolimab in advanced cancers. Background on the study: Averaging approximately 60 years in age, with a range of 23 to 79, the cohort was around 87% male.

This CDR3 comprises 13 residues. Germline V gene data show CDR1 as SGHRS and CDR2 as YFSETQ. V lost 2 bases to trimming and J lost 5 bases, with 8 bases between them. The TCR comes from an adult with an advanced solid tumor such as melanoma, head and neck, liver or kidney cancer. This sequence joins TRBV5-1 and TRBJ2-1; no reliable D call. This specimen consisted of CD4+ or CD8+ T cells sorted from blood, obtained in a trial of the OX40 agonist ivuxolimab. Here the CDR3 reads CASSFPQNNEQFF. DNA of the CDR3: TGCGCCAGCAGCTTCCCCCAGAACAATGAGCAGTTCTTC.